This is a list of T cell receptor beta chains from one sample in a study of CD8+ T cells in alopecia areata. Only in-frame clones appear in the TCRdb table, and some are missing; sequencing was by immunoSEQ multiplex PCR. The sample lists some 150,000 clones, around half occurring once. Material: CD8+ T cells sorted from blood, obtained at week 0. These receptors were obtained from a human donor with alopecia areata. CDR3s include the opening cysteine and the closing phenylalanine or tryptophan. A D gene is named only where the DNA matches it firmly.

cdr3_aa	cdr3_nt	v_call	j_call	d_call
CASSDGGDYNNEQFF	TGTGCCAGCAGTGACGGGGGGGACTACAACAATGAGCAGTTCTTC	TRBV6-4	TRBJ2-1	TRBD2